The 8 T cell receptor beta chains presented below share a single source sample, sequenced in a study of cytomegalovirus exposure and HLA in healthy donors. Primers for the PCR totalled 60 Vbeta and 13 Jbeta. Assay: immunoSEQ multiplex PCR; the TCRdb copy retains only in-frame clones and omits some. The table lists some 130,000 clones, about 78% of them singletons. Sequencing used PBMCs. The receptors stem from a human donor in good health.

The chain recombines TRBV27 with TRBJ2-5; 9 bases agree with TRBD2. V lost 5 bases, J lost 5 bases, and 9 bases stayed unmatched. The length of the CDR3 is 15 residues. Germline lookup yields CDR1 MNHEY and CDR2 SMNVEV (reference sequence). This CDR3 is CASSHRVAGVETQYF. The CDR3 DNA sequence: TGTGCCAGCAGTCATCGGGTAGCGGGAGTCGAGACCCAGTACTTC.

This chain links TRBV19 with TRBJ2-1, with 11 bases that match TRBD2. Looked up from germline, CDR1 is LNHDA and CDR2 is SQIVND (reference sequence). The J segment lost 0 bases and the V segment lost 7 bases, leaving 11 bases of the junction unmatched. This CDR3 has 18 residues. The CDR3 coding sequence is TGTGCCAGTACCTACCTAGCGGGAGGACCGTCCTCCTACAATGAGCAGTTCTTC. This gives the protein CASTYLAGGPSSYNEQFF.

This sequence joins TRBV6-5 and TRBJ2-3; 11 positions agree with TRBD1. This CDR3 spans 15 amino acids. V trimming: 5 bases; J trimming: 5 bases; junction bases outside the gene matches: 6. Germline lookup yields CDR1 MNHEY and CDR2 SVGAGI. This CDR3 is CASSTDRGRGDTQYF. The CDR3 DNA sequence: TGTGCCAGCAGTACGGACAGGGGGCGCGGAGATACGCAGTATTTT.

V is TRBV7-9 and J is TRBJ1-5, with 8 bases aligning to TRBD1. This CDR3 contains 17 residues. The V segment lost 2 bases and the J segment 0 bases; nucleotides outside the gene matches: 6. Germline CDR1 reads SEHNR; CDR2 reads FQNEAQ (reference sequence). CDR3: CASSLWQGAASNQPQHF. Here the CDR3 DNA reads TGTGCCAGCAGCTTATGGCAGGGGGCGGCTAGCAATCAGCCCCAGCATTTT.

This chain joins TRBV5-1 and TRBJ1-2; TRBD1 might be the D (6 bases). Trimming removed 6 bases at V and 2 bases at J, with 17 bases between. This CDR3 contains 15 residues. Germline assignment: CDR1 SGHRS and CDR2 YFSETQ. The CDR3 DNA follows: TGCGCCAGCAAACCAATTGGAGGACAGAACTATGGCTACACCTTC. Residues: CASKPIGGQNYGYTF.

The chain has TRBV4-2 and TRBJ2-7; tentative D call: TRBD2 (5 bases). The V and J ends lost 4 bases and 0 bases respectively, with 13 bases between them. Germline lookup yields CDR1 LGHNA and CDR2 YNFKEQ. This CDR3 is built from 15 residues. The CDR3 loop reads CASSPSGAVSYEQYF. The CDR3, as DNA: TGTGCCAGCAGCCCCAGTGGAGCGGTCTCCTACGAGCAGTACTTC.

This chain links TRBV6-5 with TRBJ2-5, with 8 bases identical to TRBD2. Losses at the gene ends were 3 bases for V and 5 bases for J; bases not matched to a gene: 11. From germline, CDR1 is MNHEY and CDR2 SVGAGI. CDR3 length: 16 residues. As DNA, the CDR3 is TGTGCCAGCAGTTATCGCCCGGGAGGGGGTGGGGAGACCCAGTACTTC. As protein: CASSYRPGGGGETQYF.

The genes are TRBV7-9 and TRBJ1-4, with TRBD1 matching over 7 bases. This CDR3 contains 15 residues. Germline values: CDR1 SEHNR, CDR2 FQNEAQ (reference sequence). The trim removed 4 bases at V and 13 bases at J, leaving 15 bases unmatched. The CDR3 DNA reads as TGTGCCAGCAGCTCACTTACGGGACAGAATAATGTACTGTTTTTT. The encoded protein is CASSSLTGQNNVLFF.